This T cell receptor (beta chain) was identified during a study of blood T cell repertoires in COVID-19. Study in general: COVID-19 samples from acute and convalescent phases originated in the United States, Italy and Spain. The cDNA or gDNA used as material had been derived from T cells, B-cell-depleted T cells, or PBMCs.

It was during active infection that Seattle patients were enrolled and then longitudinally followed. Original processing notes: Researchers report that nucleated cell counts were estimated from reference gene primer amplification. Data came from immunoSEQ multiplex PCR; TCRdb stores just in-frame clones and leaves some out. V and J calls and clone size are given by that table; D and trimming were obtained from the DNA. The sample has roughly 410,000 clones, about 88% seen once. The sample consisted of peripheral blood. The sequence was collected from a woman aged 40 to 50 with COVID-19, enrolled during active disease.

As DNA, the CDR3 is TGTGCCATCACGGGGAAGAACTCCTACGAGCAGTACTTC. Encoded protein: CAITGKNSYEQYF. The chain links TRBV11-2 to TRBJ2-7, with D possibly being TRBD2 (5 bases). Germline V gives CDR1 SGHAT, CDR2 FQNNGV. Trimming pared 10 bases from V and 0 bases from J, leaving 13 bases between. CDR3 size: 13 residues.